These T cell receptor beta chains were read from a single sample in a study of patients and donors after allogeneic stem cell transplantation. MiXCR, applied by TCRdb to the RT-PCR reads, yields one record per CDR3 protein. The sample has some 87,000 distinct CDR3 sequences; around 49% are singletons. Sequenced sample: blood, either unsorted or a sorted T cell fraction (not recorded which). These receptors were obtained from a human donor who was either an allogeneic HSCT recipient or a stem cell or donor lymphocyte infusion donor (not recorded which). It is not recorded whose cells these are; they may come from a transplant donor. The CDR3 runs from the conserved cysteine through the conserved F or W.

TRBV9	TRBJ2-7	CASSVGGGQTPIYEQYF
TRBV6-1	TRBJ1-2	CASSEAWQSNNYGYTF
TRBV28	TRBJ1-5	CAIQGRGHQPQHF
TRBV18	TRBJ1-1	CASSPQGYGEAFF
TRBV9	TRBJ1-3	CASSPPGHPFSGNTIYF
TRBV12-3/TRBV12-4	TRBJ1-1	CASSSQGIRAFF
TRBV5-1	TRBJ2-1	CASSSSLGTAGSEQFF
TRBV11-2	TRBJ1-2	CASSLVQGYDYGYTF
TRBV10-3	TRBJ2-5	CAISESQLGETQYF
TRBV20-1	TRBJ1-6	CSARAGTVGNSPLHF
TRBV3-1	TRBJ1-1	CASSPPGAGAFF
TRBV6-5	TRBJ1-3	CASSDNRPGNTIYF
TRBV28	TRBJ1-2	CASSSGGPNYGYTF
TRBV27	TRBJ1-2	CASSLTPGQGTNYGYTF
TRBV28	TRBJ2-2	CASSFQRRGLEAGELFF
TRBV27	TRBJ1-1	CASRLFMGTVNTEAFF
TRBV20-1	TRBJ2-7	CSATPTYLERNNYEQYF
TRBV6-6	TRBJ1-1	CASTTGGANTEAFF
TRBV11-2	TRBJ2-5	CASSLSQQETQYF
TRBV28	TRBJ1-6	CASSGNSPPHF
TRBV12-3/TRBV12-4	TRBJ1-2	CASSPGFGYTF
TRBV19	TRBJ1-5	CASSIEAPSGNQPQHF
TRBV7-2	TRBJ1-5	CASSLSPDRFSNQPQHF
TRBV11-3	TRBJ1-1	CASSPIAGGGTEAFF
TRBV6-2/TRBV6-3	TRBJ2-5	CASSYEWSSETQYF
TRBV5-1	TRBJ1-1	CASSSTGRETEAFF
TRBV12-3/TRBV12-4	TRBJ1-3	CASSERDQLTIYF
TRBV28	TRBJ1-5	CASSHGQGEDSNQPQHF
TRBV20-1	TRBJ1-2	CSARDRTGQGYTF
TRBV5-1	TRBJ2-2	CASSLGDNMFTGELFF
TRBV12-3/TRBV12-4	TRBJ1-5	CASSSTDRVSSQPQHF
TRBV12-3/TRBV12-4	TRBJ1-5	CASTDGGQNQPQHF
TRBV10-3	TRBJ2-7	CAIRDHSSGSTNF
TRBV3-1	TRBJ1-2	CASSQGQGRGGYTF
TRBV28	TRBJ2-1	CASSSLRVLGPEQFF
TRBV29-1	TRBJ1-4	CSVEEGTATNEKLFF
TRBV12-3/TRBV12-4	TRBJ2-5	CASSLGRGAEETQYF
TRBV7-9	TRBJ1-1	CASSMTGLLNTEAFF
TRBV28	TRBJ1-5	CASSFLGYQPQHF
TRBV7-9	TRBJ1-2	CASSLAGPQRRYGYTF
TRBV7-2	TRBJ1-2	CASSYIRESYGYTF
TRBV28	TRBJ1-2	CASTTRETYGYTF
TRBV12-3/TRBV12-4	TRBJ1-2	CASSPRTGGGYTF
TRBV5-1	TRBJ1-1	CASSLAALRNTEAFF
TRBV7-9	TRBJ1-1	CASSLADRGGTEAFF
TRBV5-1	TRBJ1-2	CASSSSPTDRLASYTF
TRBV9	TRBJ1-2	CASSGGVYGYTF
TRBV12-3/TRBV12-4	TRBJ1-2	CASSERQGMPYGYTF
TRBV6-2/TRBV6-3	TRBJ1-1	CASSYPTREAFF
TRBV28	TRBJ1-1	CASSPGTANTEAFF
TRBV7-9	TRBJ2-1	CASSFAGTGENEQFF
TRBV27	TRBJ1-6	CASSTETGFGSPLHF
TRBV27	TRBJ1-2	CASTPGTGRGYTF
TRBV4-3	TRBJ2-3	CASSQEFRYAGSTDTQYF
TRBV28	TRBJ2-3	CASIGPTLAGGADTQYF
TRBV28	TRBJ2-7	CASSSTGGQYF
TRBV21-1	TRBJ1-4	CASSIGGAGEKLFF
TRBV12-3/TRBV12-4	TRBJ1-2	CASKDGSYGYTF
TRBV30	TRBJ1-1	CAWTIPGLGSEAFF